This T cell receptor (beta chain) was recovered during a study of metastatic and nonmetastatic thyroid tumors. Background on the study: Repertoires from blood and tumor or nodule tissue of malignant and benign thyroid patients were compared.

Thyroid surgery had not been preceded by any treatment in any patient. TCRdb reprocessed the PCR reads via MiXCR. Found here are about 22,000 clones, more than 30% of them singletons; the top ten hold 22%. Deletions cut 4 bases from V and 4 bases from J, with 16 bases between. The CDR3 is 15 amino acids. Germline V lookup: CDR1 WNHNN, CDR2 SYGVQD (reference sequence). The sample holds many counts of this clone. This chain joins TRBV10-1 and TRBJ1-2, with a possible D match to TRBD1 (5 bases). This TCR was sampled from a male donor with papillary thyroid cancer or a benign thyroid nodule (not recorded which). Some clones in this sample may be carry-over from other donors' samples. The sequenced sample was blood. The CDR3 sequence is CASSARGDKPYGYTF. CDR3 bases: TGCGCCAGCAGTGCCCGAGGGGATAAGCCCTATGGCTACACCTTC.